This T cell receptor (beta chain) was identified during a study of cytotoxic CD8 clonotypes in ibrutinib-treated CLL. Germline CDR1 reads GTSNPN; CDR2 reads SVGIG (reference sequence). This CDR3 spans 13 amino acids. Trimming took off 4 bases at V and 1 base at J, with 10 bases between the two ends. Sequenced by immunoSEQ multiplex PCR; TCRdb stores in-frame clones only, minus some. The data hold about 130,000 clones, with around 84% observed a single time. The chain carries TRBV30 and TRBJ1-2, with D perhaps matching TRBD1 (5 bases). This clonotype originated in a human donor with chronic lymphocytic leukemia. Material: PBMCs, obtained after 24 months of ibrutinib treatment. CDR3 coding DNA: TGTGCCTGGAACTCGGGGGGTAACTATGGCTACACCTTC. Amino acid sequence: CAWNSGGNYGYTF. The full variable domain, with the rest looked up from reference TRBV30 and TRBJ1-2, is SQTIHQWPATLVQPVGSPLSLECTVEGTSNPNLYWYRQAAGRGLQLLFYSVGIGQISSEVPQNLSASRPQDRQFILSSKKLLLSDSGFYLCAWNSGGNYGYTFGSGTRLTVV.